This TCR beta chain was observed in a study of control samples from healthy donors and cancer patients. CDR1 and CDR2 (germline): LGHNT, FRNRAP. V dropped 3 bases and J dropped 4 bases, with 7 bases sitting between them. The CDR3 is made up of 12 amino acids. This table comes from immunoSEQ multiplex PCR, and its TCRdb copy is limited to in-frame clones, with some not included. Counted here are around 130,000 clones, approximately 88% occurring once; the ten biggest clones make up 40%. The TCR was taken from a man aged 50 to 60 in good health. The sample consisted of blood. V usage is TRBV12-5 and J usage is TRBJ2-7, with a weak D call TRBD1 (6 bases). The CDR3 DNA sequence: TGTGCTAGTGGTTTCCAGGGGTACGAGCAGTACTTC. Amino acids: CASGFQGYEQYF.